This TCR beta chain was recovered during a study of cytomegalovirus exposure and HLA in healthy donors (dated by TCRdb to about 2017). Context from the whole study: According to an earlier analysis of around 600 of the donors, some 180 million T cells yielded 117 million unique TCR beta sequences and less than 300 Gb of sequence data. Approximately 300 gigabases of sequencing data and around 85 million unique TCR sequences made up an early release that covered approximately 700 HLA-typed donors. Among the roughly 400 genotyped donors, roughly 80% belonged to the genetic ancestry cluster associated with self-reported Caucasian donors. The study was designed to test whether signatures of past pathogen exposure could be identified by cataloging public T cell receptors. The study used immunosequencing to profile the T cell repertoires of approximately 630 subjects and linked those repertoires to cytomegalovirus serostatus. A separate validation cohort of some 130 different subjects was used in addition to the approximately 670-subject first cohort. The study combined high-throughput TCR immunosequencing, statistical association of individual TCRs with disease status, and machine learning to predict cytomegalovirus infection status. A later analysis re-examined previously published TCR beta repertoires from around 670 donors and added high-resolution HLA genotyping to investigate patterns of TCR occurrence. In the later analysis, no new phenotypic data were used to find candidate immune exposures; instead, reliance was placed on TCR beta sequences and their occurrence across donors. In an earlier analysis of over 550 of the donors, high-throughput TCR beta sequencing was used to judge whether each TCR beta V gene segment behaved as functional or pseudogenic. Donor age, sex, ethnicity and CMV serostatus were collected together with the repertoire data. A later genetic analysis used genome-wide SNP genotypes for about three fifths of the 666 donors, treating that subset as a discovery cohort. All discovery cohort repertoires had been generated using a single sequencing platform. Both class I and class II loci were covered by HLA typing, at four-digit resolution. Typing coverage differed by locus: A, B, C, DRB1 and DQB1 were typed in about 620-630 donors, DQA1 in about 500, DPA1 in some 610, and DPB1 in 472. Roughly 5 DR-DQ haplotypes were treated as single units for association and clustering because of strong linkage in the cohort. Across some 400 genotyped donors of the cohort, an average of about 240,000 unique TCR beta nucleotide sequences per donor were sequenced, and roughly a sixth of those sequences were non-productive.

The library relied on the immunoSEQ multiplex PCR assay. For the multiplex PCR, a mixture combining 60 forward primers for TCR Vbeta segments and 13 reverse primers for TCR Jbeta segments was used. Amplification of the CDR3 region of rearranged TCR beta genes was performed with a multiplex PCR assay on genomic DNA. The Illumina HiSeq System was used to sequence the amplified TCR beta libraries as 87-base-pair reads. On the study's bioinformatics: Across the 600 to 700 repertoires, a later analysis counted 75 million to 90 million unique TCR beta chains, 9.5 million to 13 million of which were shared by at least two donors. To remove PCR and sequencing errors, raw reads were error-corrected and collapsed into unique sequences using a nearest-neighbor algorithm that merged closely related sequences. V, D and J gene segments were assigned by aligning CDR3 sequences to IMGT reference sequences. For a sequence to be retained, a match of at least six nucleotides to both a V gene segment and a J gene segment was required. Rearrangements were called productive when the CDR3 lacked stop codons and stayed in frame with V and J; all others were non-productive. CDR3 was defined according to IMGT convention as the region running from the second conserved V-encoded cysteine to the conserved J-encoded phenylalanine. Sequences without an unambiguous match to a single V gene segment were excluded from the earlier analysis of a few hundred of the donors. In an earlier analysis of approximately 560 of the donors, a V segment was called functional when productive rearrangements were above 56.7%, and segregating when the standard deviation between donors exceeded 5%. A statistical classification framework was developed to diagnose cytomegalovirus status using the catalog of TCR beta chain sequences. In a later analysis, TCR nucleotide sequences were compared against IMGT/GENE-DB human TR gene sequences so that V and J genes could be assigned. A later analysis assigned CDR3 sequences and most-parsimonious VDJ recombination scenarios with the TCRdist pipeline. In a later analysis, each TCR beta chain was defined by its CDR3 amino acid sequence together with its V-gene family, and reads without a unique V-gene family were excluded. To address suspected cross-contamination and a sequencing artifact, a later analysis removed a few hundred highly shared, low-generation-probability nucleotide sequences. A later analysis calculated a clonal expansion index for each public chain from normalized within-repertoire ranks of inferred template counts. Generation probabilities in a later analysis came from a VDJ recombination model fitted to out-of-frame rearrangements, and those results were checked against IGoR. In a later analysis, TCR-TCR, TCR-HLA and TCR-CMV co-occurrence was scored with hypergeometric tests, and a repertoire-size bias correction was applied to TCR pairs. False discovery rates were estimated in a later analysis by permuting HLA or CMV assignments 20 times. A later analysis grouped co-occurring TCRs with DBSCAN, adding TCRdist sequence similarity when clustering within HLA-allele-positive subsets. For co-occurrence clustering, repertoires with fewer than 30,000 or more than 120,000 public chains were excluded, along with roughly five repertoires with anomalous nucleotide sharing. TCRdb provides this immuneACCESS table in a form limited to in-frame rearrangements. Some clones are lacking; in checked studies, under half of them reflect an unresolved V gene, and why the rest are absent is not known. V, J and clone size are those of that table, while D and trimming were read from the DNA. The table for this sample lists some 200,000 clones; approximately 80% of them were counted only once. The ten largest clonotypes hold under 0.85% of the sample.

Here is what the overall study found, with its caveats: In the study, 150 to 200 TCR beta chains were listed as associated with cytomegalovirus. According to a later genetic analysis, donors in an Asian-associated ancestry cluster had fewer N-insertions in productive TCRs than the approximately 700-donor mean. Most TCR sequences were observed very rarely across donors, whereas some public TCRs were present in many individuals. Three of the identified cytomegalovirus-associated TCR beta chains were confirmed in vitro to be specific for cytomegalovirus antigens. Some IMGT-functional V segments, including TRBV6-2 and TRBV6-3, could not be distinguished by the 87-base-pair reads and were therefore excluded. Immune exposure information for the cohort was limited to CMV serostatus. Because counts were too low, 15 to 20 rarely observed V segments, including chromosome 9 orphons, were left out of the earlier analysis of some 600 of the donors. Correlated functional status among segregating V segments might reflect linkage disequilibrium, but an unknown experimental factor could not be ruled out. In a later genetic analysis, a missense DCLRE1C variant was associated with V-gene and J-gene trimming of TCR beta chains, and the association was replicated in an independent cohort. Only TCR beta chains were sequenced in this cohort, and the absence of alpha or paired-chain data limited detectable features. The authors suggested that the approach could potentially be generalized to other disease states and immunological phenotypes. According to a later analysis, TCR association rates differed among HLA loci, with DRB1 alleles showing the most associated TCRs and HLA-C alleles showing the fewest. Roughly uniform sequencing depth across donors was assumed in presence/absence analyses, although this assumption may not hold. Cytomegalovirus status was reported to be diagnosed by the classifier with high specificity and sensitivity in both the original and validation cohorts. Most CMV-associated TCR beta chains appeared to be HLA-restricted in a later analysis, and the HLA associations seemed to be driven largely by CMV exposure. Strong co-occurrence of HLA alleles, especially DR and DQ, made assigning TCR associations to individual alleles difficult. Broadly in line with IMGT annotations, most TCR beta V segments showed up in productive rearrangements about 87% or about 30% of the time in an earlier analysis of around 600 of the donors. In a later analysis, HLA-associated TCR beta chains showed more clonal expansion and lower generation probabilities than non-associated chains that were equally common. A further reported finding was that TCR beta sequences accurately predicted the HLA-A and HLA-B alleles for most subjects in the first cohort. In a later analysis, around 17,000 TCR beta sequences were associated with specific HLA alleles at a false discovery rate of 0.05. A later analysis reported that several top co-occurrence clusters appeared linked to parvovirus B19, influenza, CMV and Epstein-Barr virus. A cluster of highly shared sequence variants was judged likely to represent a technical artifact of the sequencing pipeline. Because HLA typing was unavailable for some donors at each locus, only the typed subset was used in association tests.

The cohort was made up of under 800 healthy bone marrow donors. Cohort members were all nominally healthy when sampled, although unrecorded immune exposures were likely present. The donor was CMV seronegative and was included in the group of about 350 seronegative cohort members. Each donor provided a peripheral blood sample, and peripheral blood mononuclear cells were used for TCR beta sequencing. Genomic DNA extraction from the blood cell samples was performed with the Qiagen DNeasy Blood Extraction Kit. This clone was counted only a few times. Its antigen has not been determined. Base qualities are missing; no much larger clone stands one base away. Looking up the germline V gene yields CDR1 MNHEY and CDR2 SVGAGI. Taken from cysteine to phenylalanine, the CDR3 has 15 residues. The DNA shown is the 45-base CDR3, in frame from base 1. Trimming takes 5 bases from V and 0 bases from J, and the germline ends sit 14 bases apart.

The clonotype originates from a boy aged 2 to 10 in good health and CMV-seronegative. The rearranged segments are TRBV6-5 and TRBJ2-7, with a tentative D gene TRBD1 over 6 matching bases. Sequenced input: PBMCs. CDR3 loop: CASSLYQGSSYEQYF. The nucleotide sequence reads TGTGCCAGCAGTCTCTATCAGGGGAGCTCCTACGAGCAGTACTTC.